The T cell receptor beta chain under discussion was sequenced for a study of Ad26.COV2.S vaccination and SARS-CoV-2 variants. Study context: Intramuscular Ad26.COV2.S at 5x10^10 or 1x10^11 viral particles.

Specified treatment: around 19 received Ad26.COV2.S at low or high dose, single or two shots; about 5 received placebo; per-sample allocation not given. Material that was analyzed had been drawn on day 63 after the first vaccine or placebo injection. General study points: The TCR breadth and depth analyses may have understated or missed part of the total T cell responses.

The protocol was immunoSEQ multiplex PCR, while the TCRdb copy is restricted to in-frame clones and leaves out a portion. Among around 450,000 clones, 75% to 95% were seen once, and the ten largest hold less than 15%. This CDR3 is 17 amino acids long. V was clipped by 4 bases and J by 0 bases, with 19 bases between them. Germline V lookup: CDR1 MGHRA, CDR2 YSYEKL. As regards this clone: Its specificity is not known.

The chain couples TRBV4-1 to TRBJ2-7, with TRBD2 as a possible D gene (6 bases). The source material was peripheral blood, sampled in a trial of Ad26.COV2.S vaccine versus placebo. The source of this sequence is a person aged 18-60 years who received the Ad26.COV2.S COVID-19 vaccine or a placebo. The CDR3 bases are TGCGCCAGCAGCCCCCACACGGCGGGACTTGACTCCTACGAGCAGTACTTC. Encoded protein: CASSPHTAGLDSYEQYF.